The 2 T cell receptor beta chains in this list originate from one sample, sequenced in a study of OX40 agonist ivuxolimab in advanced cancers. Sequenced by immunoSEQ multiplex PCR; TCRdb stores in-frame clones only, minus some. The sample records 60,000 to 75,000 clones, almost 90% being singletons. Specimen: CD4+ or CD8+ T cells sorted from blood, collected in a trial of the OX40 agonist ivuxolimab. The receptors stem from an adult with an advanced solid tumor such as melanoma, head and neck, liver or kidney cancer.

V gene TRBV2 combines with J gene TRBJ2-7; the D gene is possibly TRBD1 (7 bases). CDR1 and CDR2 (germline): SNHLY, FYNNEI. V lost 6 bases and J 4 bases, leaving 10 bases between the germline ends. The CDR3 has 12 residues. DNA of the CDR3: TGTGCCAGCAGATCAGGGGGGTACGAGCAGTACTTC. It yields the protein CASRSGGYEQYF.

The CDR3 coding sequence is TGCGCCAGCAGCTTGGCGGCTAGCGGGGGAGAGACCCAGTACTTC. Translated: CASSLAASGGETQYF. The gene calls are TRBV5-1 and TRBJ2-5, with 10 nucleotides matching TRBD2. V gave up 0 bases and J gave up 4 bases; unmatched junction bases: 3. The CDR3 consists of 15 residues. Germline CDR1 reads SGHRS; CDR2 reads YFSETQ.